This T cell receptor beta chain was identified in a study of siplizumab effects on memory and regulatory T cells. Findings of the study overall: Of the alloreactive clones, only a minor fraction mapped to unstimulated subsets. It seemed that naive T cells were more diverse than memory cells and were major contributors to the alloresponse.

The data were produced by immunoSEQ multiplex PCR, yet TCRdb's version contains in-frame clones alone and is incomplete. The data show roughly 100,000 clones, 80% to 95% seen once. A word on this clone: The antigen remains unidentified.

Trimming stripped 5 bases from V and 2 bases from J, with 18 bases between. Germline CDR1 is LGHNA and CDR2 is YSLEER. The CDR3 sequence is 16 residues long. The chain carries TRBV4-3 and TRBJ1-2; D is perhaps TRBD1 (5 bases). This TCR was sampled from a human donor in good health. The material sequenced was CD8+ T cells sorted from blood. In DNA form, the CDR3 reads TGCGCCAGCAGCTCCCCAGAGGTGGGGCGCAACTATGGCTACACCTTC. Residues: CASSSPEVGRNYGYTF.